This TCR beta chain comes out of a study of T cells in Graves' hyperthyroidism and ophthalmopathy. The CDR3 contains 16 residues. Germline CDR1 and CDR2: KGHDR and SFDVKD. V lost 0 bases, J lost 7 bases, and 4 bases stayed unmatched. RNA transcripts gave rise to amplified TCR beta CDR3 regions. HTBI primers were employed in a first-round RT-PCR of the TCR CDR3. In TCRdb, the multiplex PCR reads were re-called with MiXCR into one record per CDR3 protein. The table includes approximately 400,000 distinct CDR3 sequences, about a sixth detected once. In its sample, this clonotype was seen many times. Sequencing input: blood. The origin of this receptor is a woman aged 18 to 35 with Graves' hyperthyroidism. The chain joins TRBV24-1 to TRBJ2-1; 11 bases are a match to TRBD1. The CDR3 spells CATSDLRGQGANEQFF. CDR3 nucleotide sequence: TGTGCCACCAGTGATTTGAGAGGACAGGGGGCAAATGAGCAGTTCTTC.